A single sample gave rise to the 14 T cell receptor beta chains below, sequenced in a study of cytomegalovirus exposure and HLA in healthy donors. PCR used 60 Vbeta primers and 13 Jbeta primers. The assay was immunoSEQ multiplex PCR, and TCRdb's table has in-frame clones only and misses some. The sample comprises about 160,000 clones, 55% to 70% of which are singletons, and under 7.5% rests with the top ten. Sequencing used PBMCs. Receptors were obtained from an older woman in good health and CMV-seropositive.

CDR3 sequence: CASSLTGGNQPQHF. Written as DNA, the CDR3 is TGTGCCAGCTCACTAACAGGGGGCAATCAGCCCCAGCATTTT. The V call is TRBV18, the J call TRBJ1-5; 7 positions agree with TRBD1. The CDR3 is made up of 14 amino acids. Germline V gene lookup returns CDR1 KGHSH and CDR2 LQKENI. J gave up 2 bases and V 4 bases, and 2 bases lay outside the gene matches. The variable domain in full, completed from reference TRBV18 and TRBJ1-5, reads NAGVMQNPRHLVRRRGQEARLRCSPMKGHSHVYWYRQLPEEGLKFMVYLQKENIIDESGMPKERFSAEFPKEGPSILRIQQVVRGDSAAYFCASSLTGGNQPQHFGDGTRLSIL.

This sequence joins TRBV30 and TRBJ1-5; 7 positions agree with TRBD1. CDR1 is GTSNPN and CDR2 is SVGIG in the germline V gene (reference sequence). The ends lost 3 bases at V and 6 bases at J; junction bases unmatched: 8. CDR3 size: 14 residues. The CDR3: CAWSRTGEVQPQHF. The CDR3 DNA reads TGTGCCTGGAGCCGAACAGGGGAGGTTCAGCCCCAGCATTTT.

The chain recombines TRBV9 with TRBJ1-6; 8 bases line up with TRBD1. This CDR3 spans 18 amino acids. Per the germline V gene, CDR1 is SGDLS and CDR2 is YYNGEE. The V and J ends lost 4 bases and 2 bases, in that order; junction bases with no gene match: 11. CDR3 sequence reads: CASSPGQGSLAYNSPLHF. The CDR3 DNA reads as TGTGCCAGCAGCCCCGGACAGGGTAGTTTGGCCTATAATTCACCCCTCCACTTT.

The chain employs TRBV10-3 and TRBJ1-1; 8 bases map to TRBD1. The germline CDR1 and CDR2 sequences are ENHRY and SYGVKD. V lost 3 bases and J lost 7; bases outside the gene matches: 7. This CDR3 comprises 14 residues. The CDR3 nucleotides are TGTGCCATCAGTGACCCCGACAGGGGAATTGAAGCTTTCTTT. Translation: CAISDPDRGIEAFF.

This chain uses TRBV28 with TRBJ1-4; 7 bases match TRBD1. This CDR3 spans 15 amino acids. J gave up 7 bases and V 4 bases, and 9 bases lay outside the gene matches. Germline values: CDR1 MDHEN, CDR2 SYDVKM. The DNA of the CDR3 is TGTGCCAGCAGTTCGGGACAGTCAGGGACTGAAAAACTGTTTTTT. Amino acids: CASSSGQSGTEKLFF.

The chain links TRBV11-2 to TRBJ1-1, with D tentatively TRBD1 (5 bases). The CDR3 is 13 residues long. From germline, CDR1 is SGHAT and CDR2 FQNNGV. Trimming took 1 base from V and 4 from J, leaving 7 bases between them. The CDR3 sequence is CASSLGQLTEAFF. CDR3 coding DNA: TGTGCCAGCAGCTTAGGACAGCTCACTGAAGCTTTCTTT.

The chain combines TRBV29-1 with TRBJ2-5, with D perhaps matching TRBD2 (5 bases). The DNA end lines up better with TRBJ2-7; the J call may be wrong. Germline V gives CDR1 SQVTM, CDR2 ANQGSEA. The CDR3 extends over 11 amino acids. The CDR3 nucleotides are TGCAGCGTTGGGGAGATCTACGAGCAGTACTTC. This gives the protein CSVGEIYEQYF.

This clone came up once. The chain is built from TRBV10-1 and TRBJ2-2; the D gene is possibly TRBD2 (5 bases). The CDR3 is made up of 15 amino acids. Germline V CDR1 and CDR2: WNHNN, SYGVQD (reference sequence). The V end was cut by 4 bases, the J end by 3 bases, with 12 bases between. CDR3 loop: CASSVTQRDTGELFF. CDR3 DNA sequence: TGCGCCAGCAGTGTGACCCAGAGGGACACCGGGGAGCTGTTTTTT.

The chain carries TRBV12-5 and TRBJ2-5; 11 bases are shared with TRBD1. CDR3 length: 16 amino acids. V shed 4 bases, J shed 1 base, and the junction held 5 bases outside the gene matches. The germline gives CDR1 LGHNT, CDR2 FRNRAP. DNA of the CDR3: TGTGCTAGTGGTTCGGACAGGGGGCCCCTCCAAGAGACCCAGTACTTC. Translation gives CASGSDRGPLQETQYF.

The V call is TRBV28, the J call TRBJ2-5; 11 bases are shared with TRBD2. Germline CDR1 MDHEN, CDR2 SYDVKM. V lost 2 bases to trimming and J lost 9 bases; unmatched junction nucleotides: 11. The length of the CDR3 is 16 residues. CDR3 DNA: TGTGCCAGCAGTTTAGGACTAGCGGGTCTCCGGTTCCCCCAGTACTTC. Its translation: CASSLGLAGLRFPQYF. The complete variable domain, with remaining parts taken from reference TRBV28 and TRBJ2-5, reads DVKVTQSSRYLVKRTGEKVFLECVQDMDHENMFWYRQDPGLGLRLIYFSYDVKMKEKGDIPEGYSVSREKKERFSLILESASTNQTSMYLCASSLGLAGLRFPQYFGPGTRLLVL.

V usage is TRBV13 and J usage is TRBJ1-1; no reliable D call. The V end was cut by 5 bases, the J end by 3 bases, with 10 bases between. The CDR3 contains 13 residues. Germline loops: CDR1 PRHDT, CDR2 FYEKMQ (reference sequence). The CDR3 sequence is CASSESADTEAFF. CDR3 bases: TGTGCCAGCAGCGAATCAGCGGACACTGAAGCTTTCTTT. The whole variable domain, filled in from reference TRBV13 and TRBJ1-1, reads AAGVIQSPRHLIKEKRETATLKCYPIPRHDTVYWYQQGPGQDPQFLISFYEKMQSDKGSIPDRFSAQQFSDYHSELNMSSLELGDSALYFCASSESADTEAFFGQGTRLTVV.

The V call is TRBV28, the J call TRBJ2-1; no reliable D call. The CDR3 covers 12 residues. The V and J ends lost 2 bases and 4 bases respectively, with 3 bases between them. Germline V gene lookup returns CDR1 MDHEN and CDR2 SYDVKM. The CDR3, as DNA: TGTGCCAGCAGTTTACAGTACAATGAGCAGTTCTTC. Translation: CASSLQYNEQFF.

The CDR3 DNA sequence: TGTGCCAGCAGTTTCGGACAGGGGAGCTATGGCTACACCTTC. It encodes CASSFGQGSYGYTF. The rearrangement joins TRBV28 to TRBJ1-2; 9 bases line up with TRBD1. V gave up 3 bases and J gave up 4 bases; unmatched junction bases: 3. This CDR3 comprises 14 residues. The germline V gene has CDR1 MDHEN and CDR2 SYDVKM.

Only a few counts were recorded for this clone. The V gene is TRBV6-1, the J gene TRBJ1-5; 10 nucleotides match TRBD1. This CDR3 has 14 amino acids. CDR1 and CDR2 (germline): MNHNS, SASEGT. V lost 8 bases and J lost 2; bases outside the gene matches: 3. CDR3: CASGGTGGNQPQHF. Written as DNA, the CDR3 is TGTGCCAGCGGGGGGACAGGGGGCAATCAGCCCCAGCATTTT.